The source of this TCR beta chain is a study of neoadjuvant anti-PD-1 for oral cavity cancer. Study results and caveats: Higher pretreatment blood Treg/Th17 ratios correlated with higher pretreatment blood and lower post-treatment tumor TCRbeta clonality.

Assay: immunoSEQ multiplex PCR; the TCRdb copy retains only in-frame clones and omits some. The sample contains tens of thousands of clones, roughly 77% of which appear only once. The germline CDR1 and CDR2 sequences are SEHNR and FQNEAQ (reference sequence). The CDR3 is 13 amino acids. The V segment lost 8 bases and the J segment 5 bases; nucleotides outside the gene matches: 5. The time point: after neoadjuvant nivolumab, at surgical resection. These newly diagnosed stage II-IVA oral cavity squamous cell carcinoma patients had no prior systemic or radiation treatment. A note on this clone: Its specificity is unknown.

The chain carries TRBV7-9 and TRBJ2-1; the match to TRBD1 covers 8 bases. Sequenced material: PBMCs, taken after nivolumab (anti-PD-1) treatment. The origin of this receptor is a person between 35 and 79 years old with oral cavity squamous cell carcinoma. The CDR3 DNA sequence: TGTGCCAGCGACGGACAGGGTAACAATGAGCAGTTCTTC. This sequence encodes CASDGQGNNEQFF.